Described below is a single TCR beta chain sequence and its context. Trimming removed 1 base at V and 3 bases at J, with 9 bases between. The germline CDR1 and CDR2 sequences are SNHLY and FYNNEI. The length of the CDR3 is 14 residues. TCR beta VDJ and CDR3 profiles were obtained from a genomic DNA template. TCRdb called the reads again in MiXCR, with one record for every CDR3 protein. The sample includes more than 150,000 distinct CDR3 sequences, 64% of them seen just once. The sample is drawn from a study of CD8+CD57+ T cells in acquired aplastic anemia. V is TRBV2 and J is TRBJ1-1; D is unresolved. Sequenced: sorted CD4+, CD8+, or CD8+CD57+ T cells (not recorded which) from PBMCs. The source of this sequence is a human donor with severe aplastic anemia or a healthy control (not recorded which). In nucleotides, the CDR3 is TGTGCCAGCAGTGAAGAAGGGTATTACACTGAAGCTTTCTTT. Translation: CASSEEGYYTEAFF.